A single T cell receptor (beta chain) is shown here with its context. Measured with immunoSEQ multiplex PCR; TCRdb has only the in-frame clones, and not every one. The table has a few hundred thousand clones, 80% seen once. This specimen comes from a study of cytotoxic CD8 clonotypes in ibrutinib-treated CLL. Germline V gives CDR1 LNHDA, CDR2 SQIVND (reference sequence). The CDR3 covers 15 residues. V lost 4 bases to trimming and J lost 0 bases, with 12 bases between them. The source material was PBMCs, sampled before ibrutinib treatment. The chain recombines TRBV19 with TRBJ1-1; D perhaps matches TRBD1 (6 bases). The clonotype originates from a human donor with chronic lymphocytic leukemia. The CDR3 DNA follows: TGTGCCAGTAGTACACCGGGACAACTGAACACTGAAGCTTTCTTT. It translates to CASSTPGQLNTEAFF.